This T cell receptor beta chain is drawn from a study of T cell repertoires in cytomegalovirus infection. The overall study: Public TCR beta signatures indicated both CMV infection and matching HLA type.

This clonotype was observed a few times. The CDR3 is 14 amino acids. The germline gives CDR1 MDHEN, CDR2 SYDVKM. Trimming removed 2 bases at V and 2 bases at J, with 9 bases between. TCRdb re-called the reads through MiXCR, storing one row per CDR3 protein. The table includes about 740,000 distinct CDR3 sequences, roughly 35% detected once. This chain joins TRBV28 and TRBJ1-1, with D unresolved. This TCR came from a human donor in good health (CMV status not recorded). Some clones in this sample may be carry-over from other donors' samples. The sample comprised PBMCs. The CDR3 DNA follows: TGTGCCAGCAGTTTAACCAGAGATAACACTGAAGCTTTCTTT. The encoded protein is CASSLTRDNTEAFF.